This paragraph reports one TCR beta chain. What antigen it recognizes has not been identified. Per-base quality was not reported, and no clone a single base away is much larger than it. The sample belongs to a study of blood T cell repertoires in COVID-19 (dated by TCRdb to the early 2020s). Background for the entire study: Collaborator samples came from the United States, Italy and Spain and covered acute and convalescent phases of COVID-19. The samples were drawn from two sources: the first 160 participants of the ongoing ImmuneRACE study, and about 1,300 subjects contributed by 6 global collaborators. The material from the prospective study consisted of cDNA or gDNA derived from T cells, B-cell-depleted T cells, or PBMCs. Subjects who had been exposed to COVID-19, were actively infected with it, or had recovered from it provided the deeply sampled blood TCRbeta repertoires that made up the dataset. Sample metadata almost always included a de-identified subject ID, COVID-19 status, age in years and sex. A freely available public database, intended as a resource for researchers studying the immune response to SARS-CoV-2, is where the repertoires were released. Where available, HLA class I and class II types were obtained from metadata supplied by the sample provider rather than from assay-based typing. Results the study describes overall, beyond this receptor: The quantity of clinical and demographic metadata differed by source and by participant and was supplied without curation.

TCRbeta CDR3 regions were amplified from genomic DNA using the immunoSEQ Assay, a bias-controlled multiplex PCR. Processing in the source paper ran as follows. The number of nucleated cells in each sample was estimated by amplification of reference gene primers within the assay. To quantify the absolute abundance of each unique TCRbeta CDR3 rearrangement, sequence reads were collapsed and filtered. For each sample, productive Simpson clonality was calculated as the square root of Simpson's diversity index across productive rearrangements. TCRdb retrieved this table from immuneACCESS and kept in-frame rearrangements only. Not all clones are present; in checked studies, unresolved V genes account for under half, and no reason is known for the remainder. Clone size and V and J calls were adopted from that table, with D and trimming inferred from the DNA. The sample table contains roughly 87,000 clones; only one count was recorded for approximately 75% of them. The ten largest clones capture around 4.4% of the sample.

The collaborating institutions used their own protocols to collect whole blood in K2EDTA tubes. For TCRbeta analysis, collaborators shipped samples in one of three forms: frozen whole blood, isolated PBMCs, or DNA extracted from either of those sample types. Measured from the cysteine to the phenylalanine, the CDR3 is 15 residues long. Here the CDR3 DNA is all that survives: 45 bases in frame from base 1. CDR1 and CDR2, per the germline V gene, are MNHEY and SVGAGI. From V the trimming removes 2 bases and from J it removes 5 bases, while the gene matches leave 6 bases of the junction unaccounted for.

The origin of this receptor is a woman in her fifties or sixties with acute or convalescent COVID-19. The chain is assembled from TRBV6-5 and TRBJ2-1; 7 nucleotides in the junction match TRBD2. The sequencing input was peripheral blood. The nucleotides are TGTGCCAGCAGTTACGGGGGGGATAGAAACAATGAGCAGTTCTTC. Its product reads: CASSYGGDRNNEQFF.